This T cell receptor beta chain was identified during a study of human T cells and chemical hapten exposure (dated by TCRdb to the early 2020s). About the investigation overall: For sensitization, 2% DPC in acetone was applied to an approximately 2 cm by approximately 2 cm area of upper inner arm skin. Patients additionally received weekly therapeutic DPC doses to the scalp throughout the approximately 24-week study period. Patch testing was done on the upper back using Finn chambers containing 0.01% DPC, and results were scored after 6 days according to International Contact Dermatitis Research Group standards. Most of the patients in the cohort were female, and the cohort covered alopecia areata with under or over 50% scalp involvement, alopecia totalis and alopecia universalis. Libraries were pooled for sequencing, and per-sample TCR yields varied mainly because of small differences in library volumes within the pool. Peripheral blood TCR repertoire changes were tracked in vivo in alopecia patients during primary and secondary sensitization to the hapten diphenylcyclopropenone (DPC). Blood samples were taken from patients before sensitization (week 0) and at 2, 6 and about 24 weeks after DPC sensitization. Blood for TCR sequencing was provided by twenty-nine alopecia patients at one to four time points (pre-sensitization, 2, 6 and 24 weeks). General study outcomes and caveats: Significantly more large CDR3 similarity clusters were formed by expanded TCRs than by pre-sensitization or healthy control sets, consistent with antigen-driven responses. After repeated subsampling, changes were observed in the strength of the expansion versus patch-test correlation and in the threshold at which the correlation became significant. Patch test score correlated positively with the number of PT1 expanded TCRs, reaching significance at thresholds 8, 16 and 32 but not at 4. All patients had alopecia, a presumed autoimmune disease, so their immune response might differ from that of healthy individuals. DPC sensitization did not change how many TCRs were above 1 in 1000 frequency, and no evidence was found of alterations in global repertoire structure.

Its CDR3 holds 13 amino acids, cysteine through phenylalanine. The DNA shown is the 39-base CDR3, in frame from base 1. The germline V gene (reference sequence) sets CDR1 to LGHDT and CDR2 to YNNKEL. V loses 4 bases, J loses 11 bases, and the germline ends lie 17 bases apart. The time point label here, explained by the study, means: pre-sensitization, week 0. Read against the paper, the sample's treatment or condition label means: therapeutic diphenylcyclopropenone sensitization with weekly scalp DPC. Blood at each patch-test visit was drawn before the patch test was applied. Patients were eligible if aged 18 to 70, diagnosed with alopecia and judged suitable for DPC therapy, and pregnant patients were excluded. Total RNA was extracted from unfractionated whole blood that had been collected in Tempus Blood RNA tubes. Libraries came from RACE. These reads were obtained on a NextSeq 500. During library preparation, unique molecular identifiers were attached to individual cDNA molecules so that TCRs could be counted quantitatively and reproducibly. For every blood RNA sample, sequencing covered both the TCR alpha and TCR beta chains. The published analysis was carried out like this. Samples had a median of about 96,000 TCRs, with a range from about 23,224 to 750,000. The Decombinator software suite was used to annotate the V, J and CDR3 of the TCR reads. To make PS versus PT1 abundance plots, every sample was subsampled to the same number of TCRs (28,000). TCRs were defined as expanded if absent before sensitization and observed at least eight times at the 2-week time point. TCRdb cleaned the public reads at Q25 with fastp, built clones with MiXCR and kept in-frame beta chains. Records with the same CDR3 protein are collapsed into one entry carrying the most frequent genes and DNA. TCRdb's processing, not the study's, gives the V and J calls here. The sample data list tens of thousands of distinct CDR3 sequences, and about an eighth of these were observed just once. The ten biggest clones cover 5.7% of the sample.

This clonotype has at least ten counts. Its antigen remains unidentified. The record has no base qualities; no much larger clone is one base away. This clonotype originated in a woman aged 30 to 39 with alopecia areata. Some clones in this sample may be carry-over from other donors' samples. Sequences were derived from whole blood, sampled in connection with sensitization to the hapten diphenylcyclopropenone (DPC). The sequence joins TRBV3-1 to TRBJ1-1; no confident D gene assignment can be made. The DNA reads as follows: TGTGCCAGCAGCCGGGCCGGACCTTCTTGGGCTTTCTTT. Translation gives CASSRAGPSWAFF.